The next 27 T cell receptor beta chains were all read from a single sample in a study of blood T cell repertoires in COVID-19. The protocol was immunoSEQ multiplex PCR, while the TCRdb copy is restricted to in-frame clones and leaves out a portion. The sample carries around 140,000 clones, about 91% recorded once. The sample taken for sequencing was peripheral blood. The receptors come from a man aged 50 to 60 with acute or convalescent COVID-19.

This clone showed up just a few times. The J gene is TRBJ2-1, the V gene TRBV19; D is possibly TRBD2 (5 bases). The V gene's germline CDR1 is LNHDA and CDR2 SQIVND (reference sequence). CDR3 size: 16 residues. V lost 0 bases, J lost 7 bases, and 16 bases lay in between. Here the CDR3 DNA reads TGTGCCAGTAGTATAGATGGTTGGAGGTGGCCAAATGAGCAGTTCTTC. It translates to CASSIDGWRWPNEQFF.

This chain's CDR3 is CASSLDVGQGTYEQYF. CDR3 in DNA: TGTGCCAGCAGCCTCGACGTGGGACAGGGGACCTACGAGCAGTACTTC. The rearrangement uses TRBV5-5 and TRBJ2-7; 10 nucleotides agree with TRBD1. The CDR3 extends over 16 amino acids. Germline V gives CDR1 SGHKS, CDR2 YYEKEE (reference sequence). J gave up 2 bases and V 4 bases, and 9 bases lay outside the gene matches.

The rearrangement uses TRBV5-1 and TRBJ2-7, with a weak D call TRBD2 (6 bases). Germline lookup yields CDR1 SGHRS and CDR2 YFSETQ. The CDR3 sequence is 19 residues long. The V gene lost 0 bases and the J gene lost 7 bases, with 29 bases spanning the gap. The CDR3 region has the DNA TGCGCCAGCAGCTTGGTATCGATCGGGAGCTTGGCTACTACTCAAGAGCAGTACTTC. Translation: CASSLVSIGSLATTQEQYF. The whole variable domain, filled in from reference TRBV5-1 and TRBJ2-7, reads KAGVTQTPRYLIKTRGQQVTLSCSPISGHRSVSWYQQTPGQGLQFLFEYFSETQRNKGNFPGRFSGRQFSNSRSEMNVSTLELGDSALYLCASSLVSIGSLATTQEQYFGPGTRLTVT.

The chain uses TRBV27 and TRBJ2-1, with D hard to call. Between the trimmed V and J ends, which lost 3 bases and 5 bases, there was a span of 11 bases. Germline lookup yields CDR1 MNHEY and CDR2 SMNVEV (reference sequence). CDR3 length equals 14 residues. The CDR3 protein is CASSFSSVHNEQFF. The CDR3 DNA reads as TGTGCCAGCAGTTTTTCCTCCGTTCACAATGAGCAGTTCTTC.

As DNA, the CDR3 is TGTGCCAGCAGCCCCCGCGGTGAAAAACTGTTTTTT. Protein sequence: CASSPRGEKLFF. The gene calls are TRBV9 and TRBJ1-4, with no clear D. Germline V lookup: CDR1 SGDLS, CDR2 YYNGEE. Deletions cut 4 bases from V and 7 bases from J, with 8 bases between. The CDR3 sequence is 12 residues long.

This clone appeared once. V usage is TRBV27 and J usage is TRBJ1-4, with 8 bases identical to TRBD1. Germline CDR1 is MNHEY and CDR2 is SMNVEV (reference sequence). Trimming removed 5 bases from V and 9 bases from J; junction bases left unmatched: 8. The CDR3 has 14 amino acids. CDR3 sequence (DNA): TGTGCCAGCAGTCAACAGGGGGGAGAGAAAAAACTGTTTTTT. The encoded protein is CASSQQGGEKKLFF.

The CDR3 nucleotides read TGTGCCAGCAGCTTAAGGGGATTTAATGAAAAACTGTTTTTT. It is translated as CASSLRGFNEKLFF. The chain recombines TRBV5-4 with TRBJ1-4; TRBD1 is a possible D gene (5 bases). Germline V gene lookup returns CDR1 SGHNT and CDR2 YYREEE (reference sequence). V was cut by 2 bases and J by 4 bases, with 9 bases left in between. This CDR3 is 14 amino acids long.

The chain combines TRBV18 with TRBJ2-2; TRBD2 is a possible D gene (6 bases). With 3 bases removed from V and 2 bases from J, the gap between germline ends came to 7 bases. Germline V CDR1 and CDR2: KGHSH, LQKENI. CDR3 length: 14 residues. The CDR3 loop reads CASSPGSNTGELFF. CDR3 in DNA: TGTGCCAGCTCACCCGGGAGCAACACCGGGGAGCTGTTTTTT.

The chain joins TRBV6-5 to TRBJ1-6; possible D gene TRBD1, 5 bases. CDR1 is MNHEY and CDR2 is SVGAGI in the germline V gene. This CDR3 is 13 amino acids long. V lost 8 bases, J lost 3 bases, and 8 bases lay in between. CDR3 amino acids: CASGRDYNSPLHF. In DNA form, the CDR3 reads TGTGCCAGCGGCAGGGACTATAATTCACCCCTCCACTTT.

The chain recombines TRBV19 with TRBJ2-1; D gene ambiguous. Trimming left V 5 bases short and J 0 bases short, with 14 bases between. CDR1 is LNHDA and CDR2 is SQIVND in the germline V gene (reference sequence). The CDR3 runs to 16 residues. The CDR3 sequence is CASSPRHFSSYNEQFF. CDR3 DNA: TGTGCCAGTAGTCCCCGACACTTCAGCTCCTACAATGAGCAGTTCTTC.

V usage is TRBV28 and J usage is TRBJ1-5, with D unresolved. Germline CDR1 is MDHEN and CDR2 is SYDVKM. There are 15 residues in the CDR3. The V end lost 3 bases, the J end lost 5 bases, and 14 bases lay between the germline ends. The CDR3 sequence is CASSFYRTRDQPQHF. DNA for the CDR3: TGTGCCAGCAGTTTTTATCGGACGAGGGATCAGCCCCAGCATTTT.

This clone has a handful of counts. The chain recombines TRBV28 with TRBJ2-7; D is ambiguous. The germline gives CDR1 MDHEN, CDR2 SYDVKM. There are 13 residues in the CDR3. Trimming removed 1 base from V and 6 bases from J, with 10 bases in between. Written as DNA, the CDR3 is TGTGCCAGCAGTTTATTTGACAACGGCGAGCAGTACTTC. Protein sequence: CASSLFDNGEQYF.

V usage is TRBV5-4 and J usage is TRBJ1-4; TRBD1 is a possible D gene (5 bases). The V and J ends lost 4 bases and 8 bases respectively, with 18 bases between them. The CDR3 length is 15 residues. The germline V gene has CDR1 SGHNT and CDR2 YYREEE (reference sequence). In DNA form, the CDR3 reads TGTGCCAGCAGCCTCAATCAGGGTATGGAGGAAAAACTGTTTTTT. Translation: CASSLNQGMEEKLFF.

V is TRBV5-8 and J is TRBJ1-2; 9 positions agree with TRBD1. Trimming took 1 base from V and 8 from J; bases not matched to a gene: 9. CDR1 and CDR2 (germline): SGHTS, YDEGEE. CDR3 size: 15 residues. The CDR3 bases are TGTGCCAGCAGCTTGCGGTACAGGGGGCTTTGGGGCTACACCTTC. Protein sequence: CASSLRYRGLWGYTF.

As regards this clone: In the same sample, other DNA sequences code for this CDR3. This sequence joins TRBV2 and TRBJ1-1; 7 positions match TRBD1. Germline CDR1 and CDR2: SNHLY and FYNNEI. Unmatched junction bases numbered 1, after V lost 5 bases and J lost 1 base. The length of the CDR3 is 13 residues. The CDR3 region has the DNA TGTGCCAGCAGTAGACAGGGGAACACTGAAGCTTTCTTT. This codes for CASSRQGNTEAFF. Complete variable domain (other parts from reference TRBV2 and TRBJ1-1): EPEVTQTPSHQVTQMGQEVILRCVPISNHLYFYWYRQILGQKVEFLVSFYNNEISEKSEIFDDQFSVERPDGSNFTLKIRSTKLEDSAMYFCASSRQGNTEAFFGQGTRLTVV.

There are a few counts of this clone. The chain carries TRBV6-5 and TRBJ1-5; D is possibly TRBD1 (5 bases). The V and J ends lost 7 bases and 2 bases respectively, with 15 bases between them. The germline CDR1 and CDR2 sequences are MNHEY and SVGAGI. The CDR3 has 15 residues. The CDR3 sequence: CASNRGGGGNQPQHF. The CDR3 nucleotides read TGTGCCAGCAATAGGGGCGGAGGGGGCAATCAGCCCCAGCATTTT.

The rearrangement links TRBV5-1 to TRBJ1-2; 9 nucleotides agree with TRBD1. There are 14 residues in the CDR3. The germline V gene has CDR1 SGHRS and CDR2 YFSETQ. The V gene end was trimmed by 4 bases and the J gene end by 4 bases; junction bases not matched to a gene: 5. The CDR3 DNA reads TGCGCCAGCAGCCTTACAGGGGGCAGCTATGGCTACACCTTC. Translated, it gives CASSLTGGSYGYTF. Full variable domain (rest looked up from reference TRBV5-1 and TRBJ1-2): KAGVTQTPRYLIKTRGQQVTLSCSPISGHRSVSWYQQTPGQGLQFLFEYFSETQRNKGNFPGRFSGRQFSNSRSEMNVSTLELGDSALYLCASSLTGGSYGYTFGSGTRLTVV.

This clone was recorded only once. This chain uses TRBV24-1 with TRBJ2-3; D is perhaps TRBD1 (6 bases). The CDR3 spans 15 residues. The germline gives CDR1 KGHDR, CDR2 SFDVKD. V lost 9 bases and J lost 2, with 17 bases in between. CDR3 sequence reads: CATASRDTYTDTQYF. In nucleotides, the CDR3 is TGTGCCACCGCGTCCCGGGACACCTACACAGATACGCAGTATTTT.

The rearrangement joins TRBV9 to TRBJ2-3; TRBD1 matches 11 bases. The junction had 8 bases not matched to a gene; V was cut back by 5 bases and J by 3 bases. Germline values: CDR1 SGDLS, CDR2 YYNGEE. CDR3 length equals 16 residues. The DNA for the CDR3 is TGTGCCAGCAGAGAAGGCGGACAGGGGGCTACAGATACGCAGTATTTT. Translated: CASREGGQGATDTQYF.

The V and J genes are TRBV5-1 and TRBJ1-1; no firm D call. Trimming removed 4 bases at V and 1 base at J, with 17 bases between. The CDR3 consists of 16 residues. Looked up from germline, CDR1 is SGHRS and CDR2 is YFSETQ. The CDR3 nucleotides read TGCGCCAGCAGCCCCGCGGTATCGGGTCGGAACACTGAAGCTTTCTTT. Amino acid sequence: CASSPAVSGRNTEAFF.

The CDR3, as DNA: TGCGCCAGCAGACTCCAGGGATCCTATGGCTACACCTTC. Its translation: CASRLQGSYGYTF. The chain carries TRBV5-1 and TRBJ1-2, with a tentative D call TRBD1 (5 bases). Germline V CDR1 and CDR2: SGHRS, YFSETQ. The CDR3 runs to 13 residues. V lost 5 bases, J lost 4 bases, and 12 bases lay in between.

This rearrangement joins TRBV2 to TRBJ2-7; 9 positions match TRBD1. Germline V CDR1 and CDR2: SNHLY, FYNNEI. This CDR3 is built from 14 residues. After removal of 6 bases from V and 4 bases from J, the junction contained 7 bases not matched to a gene. CDR3 region: CASRRDRVIYEQYF. As DNA, the CDR3 is TGTGCCAGCAGGAGGGACAGGGTGATATACGAGCAGTACTTC.

This chain uses TRBV6-5 with TRBJ1-2; D perhaps matches TRBD1 (6 bases). CDR1 is MNHEY and CDR2 is SVGAGI in the germline V gene. The CDR3 sequence is 14 residues long. Trimming cost V 5 bases and J 0 bases, with 10 bases left between them. The CDR3 is CASSLRTANYGYTF. The CDR3 DNA sequence: TGTGCCAGCAGTCTTCGGACAGCTAACTATGGCTACACCTTC.

The rearrangement uses TRBV15 and TRBJ2-1; no reliable D call. The CDR3 runs 13 residues. V was pared by 0 bases and J by 4 bases, with 4 bases between. Germline V lookup: CDR1 LNHNV, CDR2 YYDKDF (reference sequence). CDR3 region: CATSRDRYNEQFF. In DNA form, the CDR3 reads TGTGCCACCAGCAGAGATCGGTACAATGAGCAGTTCTTC.

The V gene is TRBV9, the J gene TRBJ2-3; 10 nucleotides line up with TRBD1. J lost 4 bases, V lost 0 bases, and 17 bases had no gene match. Germline V gives CDR1 SGDLS, CDR2 YYNGEE. The CDR3 has 20 residues. The CDR3 sequence: CASSVAVGTGQGKVADTQYF. The CDR3 DNA reads as TGTGCCAGCAGCGTAGCCGTCGGAACGGGACAGGGGAAAGTTGCAGATACGCAGTATTTT.

As regards this clone: The sample carries other DNA sequences with the same CDR3. J is TRBJ1-6 and V is TRBV11-2; D not certain. Trimming took 3 bases from V and 0 from J, leaving 6 bases between them. CDR1 is SGHAT and CDR2 is FQNNGV in the germline V gene. The CDR3 spans 15 residues. CDR3 protein: CASSFGSSYNSPLHF. The CDR3 DNA is TGTGCCAGCAGCTTTGGGAGCTCCTATAATTCACCCCTCCACTTT.

This chain joins TRBV4-1 and TRBJ1-4; possibly TRBD1 for D (5 bases). This CDR3 has 19 residues. Germline CDR1 and CDR2: MGHRA and YSYEKL. V shed 4 bases and J shed 1 base, with 22 bases lying between them. CDR3 DNA: TGCGCCAGCAGCCCGACTTCGGCAGGGTTGGCTGGAACTAATGAAAAACTGTTTTTT. It translates to CASSPTSAGLAGTNEKLFF.